The 17 T cell receptor beta chains reported below all come from one sample, sequenced in a study of cytomegalovirus exposure and HLA in healthy donors. PCR amplification relied on 60 Vbeta primers (plus 13 Jbeta primers). Clones were read by immunoSEQ multiplex PCR, and TCRdb kept only the in-frame ones, dropping some. The data include 150,000 to 200,000 clones; the top ten clones carry around 1.2%. The sample consisted of PBMCs. These receptors came from a woman in her sixties in good health and CMV-seronegative.

V usage is TRBV5-4 and J usage is TRBJ1-3, with a tentative D call TRBD1 (5 bases). V gave up 1 base and J gave up 0 bases, with 11 bases separating them. Looked up from germline, CDR1 is SGHNT and CDR2 is YYREEE (reference sequence). The CDR3 sequence is 16 residues long. The CDR3 region is CASSLNGGSSGNTIYF. The CDR3 region has the DNA TGTGCCAGCAGCTTGAACGGGGGAAGCTCTGGAAACACCATATATTTT.

This chain links TRBV11-1 with TRBJ2-7; 7 nucleotides line up with TRBD1. V dropped 8 bases and J dropped 7; count of bases not matched to a gene: 14. The V gene's germline CDR1 is SGHAT and CDR2 FQDESV (reference sequence). This CDR3 contains 14 residues. CDR3 bases: TGTGCCAGCTCCGTTTACAGGGGTGTCGGAGAGCAGTACTTC. Protein product: CASSVYRGVGEQYF.

This chain connects TRBV6-5 to TRBJ2-7; D remains unclear. CDR3 length: 15 amino acids. V was cut by 0 bases and J by 2 bases, with 11 bases left in between. Germline V lookup: CDR1 MNHEY, CDR2 SVGAGI. Here the CDR3 reads CASSYSVTFPYEQYF. The DNA for the CDR3 is TGTGCCAGCAGTTACTCGGTGACTTTCCCCTACGAGCAGTACTTC.

This chain links TRBV7-9 with TRBJ2-1, with D tentatively TRBD2 (6 bases). This CDR3 has 15 residues. Germline assignment: CDR1 SEHNR and CDR2 FQNEAQ (reference sequence). Trimming shortened V by 2 bases and J by 5 bases, and 13 bases separated the two germline ends. For the CDR3, the DNA is TGTGCCAGCAGCTTATGGAGCGGAGGGAACAATGAGCAGTTCTTC. Translation: CASSLWSGGNNEQFF.

The chain combines TRBV5-4 with TRBJ2-6; TRBD2 might be the D (6 bases). The CDR3 length is 17 residues. Trimming took off 3 bases at V and 2 bases at J, with 15 bases between the two ends. Per germline, CDR1 SGHNT and CDR2 YYREEE (reference sequence). CDR3 amino acids: CASSSAGLAAGANVLTF. The CDR3 coding sequence is TGTGCCAGCAGCTCCGCGGGGTTAGCGGCTGGGGCCAACGTCCTGACTTTC.

Details on this clone: This specimen includes other DNA sequences encoding the same CDR3. J is TRBJ2-5 and V is TRBV30, with D possibly matching TRBD1 (8 bases). Germline CDR1 and CDR2: GTSNPN and SVGIG (reference sequence). The V end was cut by 5 bases, the J end by 3 bases, with 13 bases between. This CDR3 spans 13 amino acids. The CDR3 is CAWGQGGEETQYF. In DNA, the CDR3 is TGTGCCTGGGGACAGGGAGGGGAAGAGACCCAGTACTTC.

This chain joins TRBV7-9 and TRBJ2-1, with a possible D match to TRBD2 (6 bases). The CDR3 is 15 amino acids. The germline V gene encodes CDR1 SEHNR and CDR2 FQNEAQ (reference sequence). V lost 3 bases to trimming and J lost 7 bases, with 16 bases between them. CDR3 sequence: CASSLVGGGYNEQFF. CDR3 nucleotide sequence: TGTGCCAGCAGCTTGGTGGGAGGAGGGTATAATGAGCAGTTCTTC.

Remarks on this clone: A read error may produce the germline difference seen at one junction end. Different DNA sequences within this sample yield the same CDR3. The rearrangement uses TRBV6-1 and TRBJ2-2; TRBD2 agrees at 8 bases. Per the germline V gene, CDR1 is MNHNS and CDR2 is SASEGT. The CDR3 covers 19 residues. The CDR3 loop reads CASSGLSGGQNANTGELFF. CDR3 coding DNA: TGTGCCAGCAGTGGACTGAGCGGGGGTCAAAATGCGAACACCGGGGAGCTGTTCTTT.

The V call is TRBV5-6, the J call TRBJ2-7; 9 bases line up with TRBD1. Unmatched junction bases numbered 9, after V lost 5 bases and J lost 6 bases. Germline V CDR1 and CDR2: SGHDT, YYEEEE. This CDR3 has 14 amino acids. As DNA, the CDR3 is TGTGCCAGCAGTCCTGGGACAGGGAAAGGCGAGCAGTACTTC. It specifies CASSPGTGKGEQYF.

This chain connects TRBV25-1 to TRBJ2-7; TRBD1 matches at 8 bases. The CDR3 runs to 16 residues. Germline assignment: CDR1 MGHDK and CDR2 SYGVNS. Trimming at V came to 6 bases and at J to 6 bases, leaving 16 bases not matched to a gene. The CDR3 DNA is TGTGCCAGCAGGAACGCCGGGACAGGCCTTTCGGGCGAGCAGTACTTC. This translates into CASRNAGTGLSGEQYF.

V and J are TRBV12-5 and TRBJ1-2; TRBD1 matches at 7 bases. CDR1 and CDR2 from the germline V gene are LGHNT and FRNRAP. CDR3 length equals 15 residues. V lost 3 bases and J lost 2; bases outside the gene matches: 6. The CDR3 coding sequence is TGTGCTAGTGGTTTAGGGCAGGGGGAAAACTATGGCTACACCTTC. Protein product: CASGLGQGENYGYTF. The complete variable domain, with remaining parts taken from reference TRBV12-5 and TRBJ1-2, reads DARVTQTPRHKVTEMGQEVTMRCQPILGHNTVFWYRQTMMQGLELLAYFRNRAPLDDSGMPKDRFSAEMPDATLATLKIQPSEPRDSAVYFCASGLGQGENYGYTFGSGTRLTVV.

The chain is built from TRBV19 and TRBJ2-2; TRBD2 might be the D (5 bases). Trimming left V 5 bases short and J 6 bases short, with 10 bases between. The CDR3 covers 13 residues. Germline assignment: CDR1 LNHDA and CDR2 SQIVND (reference sequence). In nucleotides, the CDR3 is TGTGCCAGTAGTCGAGGGAAGCCCGGGGAGCTGTTTTTT. It encodes CASSRGKPGELFF. Full variable domain (outside the CDR3, taken from reference TRBV19 and TRBJ2-2): DGGITQSPKYLFRKEGQNVTLSCEQNLNHDAMYWYRQDPGQGLRLIYYSQIVNDFQKGDIAEGYSVSREKKESFPLTVTSAQKNPTAFYLCASSRGKPGELFFGEGSRLTVL.

The chain recombines TRBV10-1 with TRBJ2-6; no firm D call. Germline CDR1 reads WNHNN; CDR2 reads SYGVQD (reference sequence). The CDR3 is 17 residues long. V was pared by 0 bases and J by 2 bases, with 11 bases between. CDR3 nucleotide sequence: TGCGCCAGCAGTGAGTCGAGTTCGCAAGCTGGGGCCAACGTCCTGACTTTC. Its translation is CASSESSSQAGANVLTF.

The V gene is TRBV4-3, the J gene TRBJ2-5, with D perhaps TRBD2 (6 bases). The CDR3 contains 14 residues. CDR1 LGHNA and CDR2 YSLEER come from the germline V gene. Trimming took 2 bases from V and 8 from J, leaving 15 bases between them. The CDR3 region has the DNA TGCGCCAGCAGCCAAAGGGGACTTAGTGATACCCAGTACTTC. It specifies CASSQRGLSDTQYF.

J is TRBJ2-1 and V is TRBV5-4; weak D call: TRBD1 (6 bases). This CDR3 has 16 amino acids. V shed 3 bases and J shed 6 bases, with 19 bases lying between them. From germline, CDR1 is SGHNT and CDR2 YYREEE (reference sequence). CDR3 sequence reads: CASSWFIGTRGNEQFF. CDR3 coding DNA: TGTGCCAGCAGCTGGTTTATTGGGACAAGAGGCAATGAGCAGTTCTTC. Full variable domain (outside the CDR3, taken from reference TRBV5-4 and TRBJ2-1): ETGVTQSPTHLIKTRGQQVTLRCSSQSGHNTVSWYQQALGQGPQFIFQYYREEENGRGNFPPRFSGLQFPNYSSELNVNALELDDSALYLCASSWFIGTRGNEQFFGPGTRLTVL.

The V call is TRBV7-2, the J call TRBJ2-1; TRBD2 matches at 11 bases. After removal of 7 bases from V and 5 bases from J, the junction contained 4 bases not matched to a gene. Germline CDR1 is SGHTA and CDR2 is FQGNSA. The CDR3 covers 14 residues. This CDR3 is CASTPSGRNNEQFF. The CDR3 nucleotides are TGTGCCAGCACTCCTAGCGGGAGGAACAATGAGCAGTTCTTC.

V is TRBV12-5 and J is TRBJ2-5; TRBD2 matches at 10 bases. J lost 3 bases, V lost 2 bases, and 6 bases had no gene match. Germline V CDR1 and CDR2: LGHNT, FRNRAP. The length of the CDR3 is 16 residues. The CDR3 DNA reads as TGTGCTAGTGGTTTGTCCCGGACTAGCGGAAAAGAGACCCAGTACTTC. It specifies CASGLSRTSGKETQYF.